These 6 T cell receptor beta chains were all obtained from the same sample, sequenced in a study of cytomegalovirus exposure and HLA in healthy donors. The PCR had 60 Vbeta and 13 Jbeta primers. This table comes from immunoSEQ multiplex PCR, and its TCRdb copy is limited to in-frame clones, with some not included. The repertoire holds some 180,000 clones, 79% seen once, with about 4.6% in the top ten. Sequencing was carried out using PBMCs. The receptors shown here come from a woman in her twenties or thirties in good health and CMV-seropositive.

This rearrangement joins TRBV5-4 to TRBJ2-7; TRBD2 agrees at 8 bases. Germline V lookup: CDR1 SGHNT, CDR2 YYREEE (reference sequence). V was clipped by 3 bases and J by 6 bases; unmatched bases: 11. This CDR3 is 15 amino acids long. CDR3 in amino acids: CASSSPTQRGIEQYF. In DNA form, the CDR3 reads TGTGCCAGCAGCTCTCCTACGCAGCGGGGGATCGAGCAGTACTTC.

The chain employs TRBV7-9 and TRBJ2-1; 8 bases line up with TRBD1. The CDR3 is 15 amino acids. CDR1 and CDR2 from the germline V gene are SEHNR and FQNEAQ (reference sequence). Trimming removed 6 bases from V and 4 bases from J; junction bases left unmatched: 8. CDR3 amino acids: CASSTRDRQYNEQFF. In nucleotides, the CDR3 is TGTGCCAGCAGTACCCGGGACAGGCAATACAATGAGCAGTTCTTC.

The CDR3 sequence is CASSQKRERGPYEQYF. The CDR3 region has the DNA TGTGCCAGCAGCCAAAAGCGGGAGAGGGGCCCCTACGAGCAGTACTTC. V gene TRBV21-1 combines with J gene TRBJ2-7; TRBD2, the table's D call, lacks a check against the DNA. TRBV21-1 is assigned pseudogene status. The CDR3 length is 16 residues.

Only one count was recorded for this clone. The gene calls are TRBV20-1 and TRBJ1-1; no reliable D call. This CDR3 region has 11 residues. The germline V gene has CDR1 DFQATT and CDR2 SNEGSKA (reference sequence). This CDR3 is CSVAPNTEAFF. For the CDR3, the DNA is TGCAGCGTAGCCCCGAACACTGAAGCTTTCTTT.

The chain links TRBV11-3 to TRBJ2-7; the match to TRBD2 covers 8 bases. The length of the CDR3 is 13 residues. V lost 5 bases to trimming and J lost 6 bases; unmatched junction nucleotides: 6. The germline V gene encodes CDR1 SGHNT and CDR2 YENEEA. The chain's CDR3 is CASSPLREGEQYF. The CDR3 bases are TGTGCCAGCAGCCCTCTCCGGGAGGGCGAGCAGTACTTC.

V usage is TRBV6-1 and J usage is TRBJ1-5; 10 positions agree with TRBD1. CDR3 length: 13 amino acids. J was trimmed by 5 bases and V by 6 bases; bases with no gene match: 1. Germline loops: CDR1 MNHNS, CDR2 SASEGT. The CDR3 bases are TGTGCCAGCAGCGGGACAGGGGATCAGCCCCAGCATTTT. This encodes CASSGTGDQPQHF.